These 29 T cell receptor beta chains originate from one sample sequenced in a study of OX40 agonist ivuxolimab in advanced cancers. Sequencing was performed with immunoSEQ multiplex PCR; in TCRdb, only in-frame clones are kept and a portion is missing. Of 65,000 to 75,000 clones in the sample, 85% were seen once. Sequenced here: CD4+ or CD8+ T cells sorted from blood, sampled in a trial of the OX40 agonist ivuxolimab. These TCRs come from an adult with an advanced solid tumor such as melanoma, head and neck, liver or kidney cancer.

V is TRBV15 and J is TRBJ1-5; possible D gene TRBD1, 6 bases. CDR1 is LNHNV, CDR2 YYDKDF, per germline (reference sequence). Deletions cut 1 base from V and 11 bases from J, with 18 bases between. The CDR3 spans 15 residues. CDR3 bases: TGTGCCACCAGCAGAGTGGCAGGGGCCGGTGGGGCCCAGCATTTT. Amino acid sequence: CATSRVAGAGGAQHF.

The V gene is TRBV5-6, the J gene TRBJ2-5; 9 bases agree with TRBD1. The CDR3 runs 15 residues. Per germline, CDR1 SGHDT and CDR2 YYEEEE. With 4 bases clipped from V and 4 bases from J, the junction kept 8 bases outside the gene matches. CDR3 residues: CASSGGQGRVETQYF. The CDR3 DNA sequence: TGTGCCAGCAGCGGAGGACAGGGGAGAGTAGAGACCCAGTACTTC.

On this clone: This specimen includes other DNA sequences encoding the same CDR3. The chain links TRBV28 to TRBJ1-1, with a tentative D call TRBD1 (6 bases). Germline CDR1 reads MDHEN; CDR2 reads SYDVKM. V gave up 4 bases and J gave up 1 base, with 7 bases separating them. This CDR3 spans 13 amino acids. Here the CDR3 reads CASSSGQNTEAFF. The CDR3 coding sequence is TGTGCCAGCAGTTCGGGACAGAACACTGAAGCTTTCTTT.

The J gene is TRBJ2-7, the V gene TRBV5-1, with D perhaps assigned TRBD1 or TRBD2 (5 bases each). This CDR3 has 13 residues. CDR1 and CDR2 from the germline V gene are SGHRS and YFSETQ. V lost 0 bases to trimming and J lost 4 bases, with 8 bases between them. In DNA, the CDR3 is TGCGCCAGCAGCTTGGATGGGGGTTACGAGCAGTACTTC. It yields the protein CASSLDGGYEQYF.

The chain employs TRBV5-8 and TRBJ2-7, with 10 positions matching TRBD1. CDR3 length equals 14 residues. J was trimmed by 3 bases and V by 6 bases; bases with no gene match: 6. Germline loops: CDR1 SGHTS, CDR2 YDEGEE. The CDR3 here is CASNLGTGDYEQYF. In DNA form, the CDR3 reads TGTGCCAGCAATCTAGGGACAGGGGACTACGAGCAGTACTTC.

V is TRBV9 and J is TRBJ2-7; unclear D gene. The CDR3 has 13 amino acids. The ends were cut back, 0 bases at V and 2 bases at J, with 6 bases in the middle. Per the germline V gene, CDR1 is SGDLS and CDR2 is YYNGEE. CDR3 sequence reads: CASSVDPTYEQYF. CDR3 in DNA: TGTGCCAGCAGCGTAGACCCCACCTACGAGCAGTACTTC.

The chain has TRBV7-2 and TRBJ1-1; D uncertain. This CDR3 comprises 14 residues. Germline loops: CDR1 SGHTA, CDR2 FQGNSA. V dropped 2 bases and J dropped 0 bases, with 7 bases sitting between them. The CDR3 DNA reads TGTGCCAGCAGCTTACTCTCCGTGAACACTGAAGCTTTCTTT. Translated, it gives CASSLLSVNTEAFF.

The chain employs TRBV7-9 and TRBJ1-1; 7 nucleotides agree with TRBD1. Germline-derived CDR1 and CDR2 are SEHNR and FQNEAQ (reference sequence). The V segment lost 6 bases and the J segment 0 bases; nucleotides outside the gene matches: 4. CDR3 size: 14 residues. CDR3 bases: TGTGCCAGCAGTTTGGGACAGATGAACACTGAAGCTTTCTTT. It encodes CASSLGQMNTEAFF.

The gene calls are TRBV11-3 and TRBJ2-5, with 8 bases lining up with TRBD1. Germline CDR1 and CDR2: SGHNT and YENEEA. This CDR3 comprises 12 residues. Trimming took 5 bases from V and 5 from J; bases not matched to a gene: 1. CDR3 residues: CASSRTGETQYF. The CDR3 DNA reads as TGTGCCAGCAGCCGGACAGGGGAGACCCAGTACTTC.

V and J are TRBV19 and TRBJ1-5; TRBD1 aligns across 9 bases. CDR1 LNHDA and CDR2 SQIVND come from the germline V gene (reference sequence). The V and J ends lost 3 bases and 2 bases, in that order; junction bases with no gene match: 8. The CDR3 is 17 residues long. CDR3 bases: TGTGCCAGTAGTATTCTTAGGACAGGGGAAGGCAATCAGCCCCAGCATTTT. Its translation is CASSILRTGEGNQPQHF. Full variable domain (outside the CDR3, taken from reference TRBV19 and TRBJ1-5): DGGITQSPKYLFRKEGQNVTLSCEQNLNHDAMYWYRQDPGQGLRLIYYSQIVNDFQKGDIAEGYSVSREKKESFPLTVTSAQKNPTAFYLCASSILRTGEGNQPQHFGDGTRLSIL.

The chain joins TRBV19 to TRBJ2-5, with 7 bases fitting TRBD2. CDR1 is LNHDA and CDR2 is SQIVND in the germline V gene (reference sequence). The V segment lost 9 bases and the J segment 2 bases; nucleotides outside the gene matches: 12. The CDR3 consists of 15 residues. In nucleotides, the CDR3 is TGTGCCAGCCGGGAATCTACTAGCGTTCAAGAGACCCAGTACTTC. Translating gives CASRESTSVQETQYF.

This clone was recorded a few times. CDR3 sequence: CASSEASTDTQYF. The CDR3 DNA sequence: TGTGCCAGCAGTGAAGCAAGCACAGATACGCAGTATTTT. V is TRBV2 and J is TRBJ2-3; D ambiguous. Germline loops: CDR1 SNHLY, CDR2 FYNNEI. V lost 0 bases and J lost 0, with 1 base in between. CDR3 size: 13 residues.

The chain employs TRBV20-1 and TRBJ1-2; D perhaps matches TRBD1 (6 bases). Germline CDR1 and CDR2: DFQATT and SNEGSKA (reference sequence). V gave up 6 bases and J gave up 6 bases, with 11 bases separating them. CDR3 size: 11 residues. The chain's CDR3 is CSAQGYDGYTF. CDR3 DNA sequence: TGCAGTGCCCAGGGGTACGATGGCTACACCTTC.

The chain recombines TRBV7-2 with TRBJ2-3; 9 bases line up with TRBD2. The CDR3 totals 15 residues. The V segment lost 3 bases and the J segment 6 bases; nucleotides outside the gene matches: 7. Germline loops: CDR1 SGHTA, CDR2 FQGNSA. CDR3 nucleotides: TGTGCCAGCAGCTTGATAGCGGGGGCCGGGGATACGCAGTATTTT. It codes for CASSLIAGAGDTQYF.

The chain has TRBV23-1 and TRBJ1-5, with D possibly matching TRBD1 (6 bases). TRBV23-1 is treated as an ORF (open reading frame) with a function not yet certain. The CDR3 consists of 15 residues. The ends were cut back, 7 bases at V and 1 base at J, with 14 bases in the middle. The CDR3 spells CASIKEQGSNQPQHF. DNA for the CDR3: TGCGCCAGCATTAAGGAACAGGGCAGCAATCAGCCCCAGCATTTT.

The chain links TRBV2 to TRBJ1-5; D gene ambiguous. The germline V gene encodes CDR1 SNHLY and CDR2 FYNNEI. Deletions cut 1 base from V and 0 bases from J, with 7 bases between. The CDR3 is made up of 15 amino acids. The CDR3 DNA reads TGTGCCAGCAGTGAAGAACAGCTTAGCAATCAGCCCCAGCATTTT. Translating gives CASSEEQLSNQPQHF.

The rearrangement joins TRBV28 to TRBJ2-1, with 10 bases identical to TRBD2. The length of the CDR3 is 15 residues. V lost 2 bases to trimming and J lost 3 bases; unmatched junction nucleotides: 1. The germline gives CDR1 MDHEN, CDR2 SYDVKM. CDR3 DNA sequence: TGTGCCAGCAGTTTACTAGCGGGGGACTACAATGAGCAGTTCTTC. Amino acid sequence: CASSLLAGDYNEQFF.

V gene TRBV6-1 combines with J gene TRBJ1-2, with a weak D call TRBD1 (6 bases). The germline V gene has CDR1 MNHNS and CDR2 SASEGT. Deletions cut 3 bases from V and 4 bases from J, with 9 bases between. The CDR3 is 13 residues long. In DNA form, the CDR3 reads TGTGCCAGCAGTGACCCCAGGGGCTATGGCTACACCTTC. Translating gives CASSDPRGYGYTF.

Written as DNA, the CDR3 is TGTGCCAGCAGCTTCCCCCAGGGCTACGAGCAGTACTTC. This sequence encodes CASSFPQGYEQYF. The rearrangement uses TRBV5-6 and TRBJ2-7; TRBD1 might be the D (5 bases). V was trimmed by 2 bases and J by 3 bases, leaving 9 bases between them. CDR3 length equals 13 residues. Germline V lookup: CDR1 SGHDT, CDR2 YYEEEE.

This chain joins TRBV10-3 and TRBJ2-7; possibly TRBD1 for D (6 bases). In germline, CDR1 is ENHRY, CDR2 SYGVKD. Trimming left V 4 bases short and J 0 bases short, with 10 bases between. The CDR3 covers 14 residues. The CDR3 bases are TGTGCCATCAGTGCGGACAGTTTCTCCTACGAGCAGTACTTC. Its protein is CAISADSFSYEQYF.

The gene calls are TRBV5-1 and TRBJ2-3; no definite D call. CDR3 size: 12 residues. Trimming took off 4 bases at V and 3 bases at J, with 6 bases between the two ends. Germline V gives CDR1 SGHRS, CDR2 YFSETQ. This chain's CDR3 is CASSPTTDTQYF. CDR3 coding DNA: TGCGCCAGCAGCCCTACGACAGATACGCAGTATTTT.

This chain connects TRBV15 to TRBJ2-3, with D possibly TRBD1 on 6 matching bases. Germline V lookup: CDR1 LNHNV, CDR2 YYDKDF (reference sequence). The CDR3 runs 14 residues. The V end was cut by 6 bases, the J end by 8 bases, with 18 bases between. CDR3 nucleotide sequence: TGTGCCACCAGTGCAGGGGCGGCGTGGGGTACGCAGTATTTT. Translation: CATSAGAAWGTQYF.

V and J are TRBV2 and TRBJ1-5, with D possibly being TRBD1 (5 bases). Trimming cost V 7 bases and J 5 bases, with 15 bases left between them. The CDR3 has 14 amino acids. Looked up from germline, CDR1 is SNHLY and CDR2 is FYNNEI. CDR3 residues: CASTEGTVHQPQHF. CDR3 bases: TGTGCCAGCACGGAAGGGACGGTTCATCAGCCCCAGCATTTT.

V gene TRBV6-5 combines with J gene TRBJ1-2; no clear D gene. The CDR3 totals 14 residues. Trimming pared 2 bases from V and 5 bases from J, leaving 12 bases between. The V gene's germline CDR1 is MNHEY and CDR2 SVGAGI. CDR3 sequence reads: CASSYRDVGYGYTF. CDR3 sequence (DNA): TGTGCCAGCAGTTACCGCGACGTGGGTTATGGCTACACCTTC.

The V call is TRBV7-2, the J call TRBJ1-4; TRBD1 might be the D (6 bases). Germline CDR1 SGHTA, CDR2 FQGNSA. This CDR3 has 13 residues. V lost 5 bases, J lost 5 bases, and 9 bases lay in between. CDR3 in amino acids: CASSQGQNEKLFF. The CDR3 DNA sequence: TGTGCCAGCAGCCAAGGACAGAATGAAAAACTGTTTTTT.

Note on this clone: The sample holds other DNA sequences that translate to the same CDR3. The gene calls are TRBV5-1 and TRBJ2-1, with 7 positions matching TRBD2. This CDR3 contains 14 residues. Germline values: CDR1 SGHRS, CDR2 YFSETQ. Unmatched junction bases numbered 4, after V lost 0 bases and J lost 7 bases. In DNA form, the CDR3 reads TGCGCCAGCAGCTTGGTTGCGGGAGTTAATGAGCAGTTCTTC. This translates into CASSLVAGVNEQFF.

This rearrangement joins TRBV10-3 to TRBJ1-1; D is undetermined. Trimming cost V 3 bases and J 1 base, with 6 bases left between them. The germline gives CDR1 ENHRY, CDR2 SYGVKD. The CDR3 runs 13 residues. The chain's CDR3 is CAISENPNTEAFF. CDR3 nucleotides: TGTGCCATCAGTGAAAATCCGAACACTGAAGCTTTCTTT.

This clone was picked up one time. The chain has TRBV5-1 and TRBJ2-5; 7 bases line up with TRBD2. The trim removed 2 bases at V and 6 bases at J, leaving 10 bases unmatched. The CDR3 covers 15 residues. CDR1 and CDR2 from the germline V gene are SGHRS and YFSETQ. The CDR3 region has the DNA TGCGCCAGCAGCTTCACCCCGGGGAGGGAAAAGACCCAGTACTTC. This sequence encodes CASSFTPGREKTQYF. The full variable domain, in which reference TRBV5-1 and TRBJ2-5 provide the parts outside the CDR3, is KAGVTQTPRYLIKTRGQQVTLSCSPISGHRSVSWYQQTPGQGLQFLFEYFSETQRNKGNFPGRFSGRQFSNSRSEMNVSTLELGDSALYLCASSFTPGREKTQYFGPGTRLLVL.

CDR3 DNA: TGTGCCTGGAGTGTAGTGGGATTCAATCAGCCCCAGCATTTT. It codes for CAWSVVGFNQPQHF. The V gene is TRBV30, the J gene TRBJ1-5; D is unresolved. Trimming removed 0 bases at V and 3 bases at J, with 9 bases between. This CDR3 is 14 amino acids long. In germline, CDR1 is GTSNPN, CDR2 SVGIG (reference sequence).